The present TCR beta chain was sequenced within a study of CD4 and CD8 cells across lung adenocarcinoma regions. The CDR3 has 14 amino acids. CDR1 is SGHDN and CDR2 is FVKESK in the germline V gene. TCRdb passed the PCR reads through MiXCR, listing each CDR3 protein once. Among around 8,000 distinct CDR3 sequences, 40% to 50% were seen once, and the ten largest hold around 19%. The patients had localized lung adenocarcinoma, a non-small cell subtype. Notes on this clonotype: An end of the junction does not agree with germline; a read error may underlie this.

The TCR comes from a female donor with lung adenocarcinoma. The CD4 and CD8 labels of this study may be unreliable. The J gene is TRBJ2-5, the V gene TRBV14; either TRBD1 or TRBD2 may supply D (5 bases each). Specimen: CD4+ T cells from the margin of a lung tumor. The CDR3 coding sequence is TGTGCCGCGTCTCGGGGCTGTGACCCAAAGACACAGTACTTC. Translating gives CAASRGCDPKTQYF.